This T cell receptor beta chain originates from a study of blood T cell repertoires in COVID-19. Study as a whole: Material from acute and convalescent COVID-19 was sourced from the United States, Italy and Spain. From T cells, B-cell-depleted T cells, or PBMCs came the material, which was cDNA or gDNA.

The cohort comprised adults aged roughly 18 to 95 years residing in 20 to 30 US areas. Under the authors' procedure: The assay estimated nucleated cells by amplifying reference gene primers. Generated by immunoSEQ multiplex PCR, the TCRdb table keeps only in-frame clones and is missing some. D and trimming were read from the DNA, whereas the V and J calls and clone size are those reported in that table. This table has approximately 130,000 clones, 65% to 90% appearing once. Sequenced sample: PBMCs or T cells enriched from blood (not recorded which). The receptor was derived from a woman aged 50 to 60 who had recovered from COVID-19.

The CDR3 DNA reads TGTGCCATCTCCTTGAGGGGGCACACTGAAGCTTTCTTT. Residues: CAISLRGHTEAFF. This chain joins TRBV6-5 and TRBJ1-1, with 7 bases fitting TRBD1. The J segment lost 3 bases and the V segment lost 10 bases, leaving 8 bases of the junction unmatched. Germline-derived CDR1 and CDR2 are MNHEY and SVGAGI. There are 13 residues in the CDR3.